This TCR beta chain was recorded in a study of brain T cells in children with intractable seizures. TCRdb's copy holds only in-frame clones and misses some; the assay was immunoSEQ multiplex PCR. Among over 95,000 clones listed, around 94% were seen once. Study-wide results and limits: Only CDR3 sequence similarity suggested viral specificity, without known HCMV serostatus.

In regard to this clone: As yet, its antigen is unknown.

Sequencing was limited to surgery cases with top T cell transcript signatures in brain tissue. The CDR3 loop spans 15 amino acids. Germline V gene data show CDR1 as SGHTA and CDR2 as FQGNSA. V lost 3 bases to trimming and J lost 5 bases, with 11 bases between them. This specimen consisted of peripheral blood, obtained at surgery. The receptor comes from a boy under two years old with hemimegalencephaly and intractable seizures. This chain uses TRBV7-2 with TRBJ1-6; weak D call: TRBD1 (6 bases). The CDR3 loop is CASSFNAGDNSPLHF. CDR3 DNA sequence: TGTGCCAGCAGCTTTAATGCAGGGGATAATTCACCCCTCCACTTT.